This TCR beta chain was recovered during a study of spatial heterogeneity in lung cancer. Overall study context: Each time, sequencing found more beta-chain sequences than alpha-chain sequences. An average of more than ten raw reads was observed per unique TCR and UMI combination.

Time point reported: sample taken at primary tumor resection. The authors sequenced whole RNA from tumor, nontumor lung or frozen PBMC without sorting. The donors, approximately 66 patients with untreated early-stage non-small cell lung cancer, provided the samples. TCRdb reprocessed the 5' RACE reads via MiXCR and lists one record per CDR3 protein. The sample yields about 39,000 distinct CDR3 sequences, 5.8% seen once. This clonotype was recorded a few times. Antigen: not known. V was trimmed by 2 bases and J by 7 bases, leaving 14 bases between them. This CDR3 contains 14 residues. Germline-derived CDR1 and CDR2 are SGHTA and FQGNSA. Overall study findings and caveats: TCRs found ubiquitously expanded in tumor appeared in blood more at resection than at follow-up.

This clonotype was sampled from a male donor with early-stage non-small cell lung cancer. The rearrangement uses TRBV7-2 and TRBJ1-2; D remains ambiguous. This material consisted of PBMCs, taken at surgery. CDR3 coding DNA: TGTGCCAGCAGCTTAAAACCCCGGACCGGTGGCTACACCTTC. Translation: CASSLKPRTGGYTF.